This is a list of T cell receptor beta chains from one sample in a study of cytomegalovirus exposure and HLA in healthy donors. The table came from immunoSEQ multiplex PCR; TCRdb's copy has only in-frame clones and leaves some out. The sample records roughly 98,000 clones, roughly nine tenths being singletons. What was sequenced was PBMCs. These receptors were taken from a woman aged 25 to 39 in good health and CMV-seronegative. The CDR3 runs from the conserved cysteine through the conserved F or W. A D gene is named only where the DNA matches it firmly. Where a row states a size, it is once, few, many or the class of an expanded clone; other rows omit it.

size	J	D	V	CDR3	DNA
few	TRBJ1-1	-	TRBV2	CASIRTQLQGTEAFF	TGTGCCAGCATTAGGACACAGCTACAGGGCACTGAAGCTTTCTTT
-	TRBJ1-1	-	TRBV27	CASSLTPGQLYMNTEAFF	TGTGCCAGCAGTTTAACCCCGGGACAACTCTACATGAACACTGAAGCTTTCTTT
once	TRBJ2-2	-	TRBV28	CASSQQARRVGELFF	TGTGCCAGCAGCCAACAGGCCCGGCGCGTCGGGGAGCTGTTTTTT
once	TRBJ1-3	-	TRBV11-2	CASSLGHHSSSGNTIYF	TGTGCCAGCAGCTTAGGACACCACTCTTCCTCTGGAAACACCATATATTTT
-	TRBJ2-7	TRBD2	TRBV7-2	CASSTGLAGKGEQYF	TGTGCCAGCAGCACGGGACTAGCGGGAAAGGGGGAGCAGTACTTC
-	TRBJ1-5	TRBD1	TRBV7-3	CASSIQDRGFRPQHF	TGTGCCAGCAGCATACAAGACAGGGGTTTCCGGCCCCAGCATTTT
-	TRBJ2-1	TRBD1	TRBV9	CASSGTGEQTYNEQFF	TGTGCCAGCAGCGGGACAGGGGAGCAGACCTACAATGAGCAGTTCTTC
once	TRBJ2-1	TRBD2	TRBV5-1	CASTTGTSGNEQFF	TGCGCCAGCACGACCGGGACTAGCGGAAATGAGCAGTTCTTC
-	TRBJ2-2	-	TRBV21-1	CASNPMTDRRNTGELFF	TGTGCCAGCAACCCAATGACGGACAGGCGGAACACCGGGGAGCTGTTTTTT
-	TRBJ1-2	-	TRBV9	CASSVVGGYGYTF	TGTGCCAGCAGCGTAGTCGGGGGGTATGGCTACACCTTC
-	TRBJ2-7	-	TRBV7-6	CASSPQTGGFLAEQYF	TGTGCCAGCAGCCCGCAGACCGGGGGTTTTTTAGCCGAGCAGTACTTC
-	TRBJ2-1	TRBD1	TRBV7-8	CASSLTGVLVNEQFF	TGTGCCAGCAGCTTAACAGGGGTGCTGGTCAATGAGCAGTTCTTC
once	TRBJ2-7	-	TRBV5-1	CASSPGHVVEQYF	TGCGCCAGCAGCCCGGGACACGTCGTTGAGCAGTACTTC
-	TRBJ2-3	-	TRBV10-1	CASSDSNSLATQYF	TGCGCCAGCAGTGATTCGAATTCTCTAGCTACGCAGTATTTT
-	TRBJ2-7	TRBD1	TRBV6-5	CASSSGQGKTYEQYF	TGTGCCAGCAGTTCCGGACAGGGAAAAACCTACGAGCAGTACTTC
-	TRBJ2-1	TRBD2	TRBV18	CASSIKAGGTTYNEQFF	TGTGCCAGCTCGATAAAGGCGGGGGGGACCACCTACAATGAGCAGTTCTTC
once	TRBJ2-2	-	TRBV7-3	CASRIGRDTEGELFF	TGTGCCAGCAGGATAGGCCGGGACACGGAAGGGGAGCTGTTTTTT
-	TRBJ2-3	TRBD2	TRBV6-5	CASRLAGGADTQYF	TGTGCCAGCCGCCTAGCGGGGGGAGCAGATACGCAGTATTTT
-	TRBJ2-3	TRBD2	TRBV7-7	CAVGVGGPSDTQYF	TGTGCTGTGGGGGTGGGAGGGCCTTCTGATACGCAGTATTTT
-	TRBJ2-5	TRBD2	TRBV18	CASSPTSPRETQYF	TGTGCCAGCTCACCGACTAGCCCTCGGGAGACCCAGTACTTC
-	TRBJ2-7	-	TRBV18	CASSPPPGAYEQYF	TGTGCCAGCTCACCGCCACCCGGGGCCTACGAGCAGTACTTC
-	TRBJ1-2	-	TRBV4-3	CASSQEIQYGYTF	TGCGCCAGCAGCCAAGAAATCCAATATGGCTACACCTTC
-	TRBJ1-2	-	TRBV5-8	CASSLNGGYTF	TGTGCCAGCAGCTTGAACGGGGGCTACACCTTC
-	TRBJ2-3	TRBD1	TRBV5-1	CASSSGQGADGTDTQYF	TGCGCCAGCAGCTCGGGACAGGGGGCGGACGGGACAGATACGCAGTATTTT
-	TRBJ2-2	TRBD1	TRBV11-2	CASSRTGVAGELFF	TGTGCCAGCAGCCGGACAGGGGTGGCCGGGGAGCTGTTTTTT
-	TRBJ2-1	TRBD1	TRBV5-4	CASSLEAGDRISFF	TGTGCCAGCAGCTTGGAGGCTGGGGACAGGATATCTTTCTTC
-	TRBJ1-1	-	TRBV6-6	CASSSTTGRGTEAFF	TGTGCCAGCAGTTCTACTACCGGGAGAGGGACTGAAGCTTTCTTT
-	TRBJ2-7	TRBD1	TRBV2	CASSEGQGRYEQYF	TGTGCCAGCAGTGAAGGACAGGGTCGTTACGAGCAGTACTTC
-	TRBJ2-1	-	TRBV7-6	CASSLNPSSYNEQFF	TGTGCCAGCAGCTTAAACCCGAGCTCCTACAATGAGCAGTTCTTC
-	TRBJ2-5	-	TRBV6-1	CASRESGAQETQYF	TGTGCCAGCAGAGAATCAGGGGCACAAGAGACCCAGTACTTC
-	TRBJ2-7	TRBD1	TRBV9	CASSVAGQGYEQYF	TGTGCCAGCAGCGTAGCCGGACAGGGCTACGAGCAGTACTTC
-	TRBJ1-2	-	TRBV7-9	CASSLGQVPGYTF	TGTGCCAGCAGCTTAGGACAGGTACCCGGCTACACCTTC
-	TRBJ2-7	TRBD1	TRBV9	CASSADSGGEQYF	TGTGCCAGCAGCGCCGACTCAGGGGGCGAGCAGTACTTC
-	TRBJ2-3	-	TRBV7-3	CASSLNPGTDTQYF	TGTGCCAGCAGCTTAAACCCAGGCACAGATACGCAGTATTTT
-	TRBJ2-7	TRBD2	TRBV10-2	CASSPGLAYEQYF	TGCGCCAGCAGTCCGGGACTAGCCTACGAGCAGTACTTC
-	TRBJ1-5	TRBD1	TRBV28	CASSPGQGARQPQHF	TGTGCCAGCAGCCCTGGACAGGGGGCTAGGCAGCCCCAGCATTTT
-	TRBJ1-4	-	TRBV4-3	CASSPRQIANEKLFF	TGCGCCAGCAGCCCCCGACAGATCGCTAATGAAAAACTGTTTTTT
-	TRBJ1-2	-	TRBV28	CASSPRGYGYTF	TGTGCCAGCAGTCCAAGGGGGTATGGCTACACCTTC
-	TRBJ2-5	TRBD2	TRBV5-6	CASSLVWASGRETQYF	TGTGCCAGCAGCTTAGTTTGGGCTAGCGGAAGAGAGACCCAGTACTTC
-	TRBJ1-4	-	TRBV15	CATCRGALNEKLFF	TGTGCCACCTGCAGAGGGGCGCTTAATGAAAAACTGTTTTTT
-	TRBJ2-6	TRBD2	TRBV27	CASSAIAGGLSGANVLTF	TGTGCCAGCAGTGCTATAGCGGGAGGGCTCTCTGGGGCCAACGTCCTGACTTTC
-	TRBJ2-1	-	TRBV28	CASSSGEQFF	TGTGCCAGCAGTTCTGGCGAGCAGTTCTTC
-	TRBJ2-7	TRBD2	TRBV9	CASSSKGGSSYEQYF	TGTGCCAGCAGCTCCAAGGGCGGGAGCTCCTACGAGCAGTACTTC
-	TRBJ2-7	TRBD1	TRBV18	CASSRTGGFYEQYF	TGTGCCAGCTCGCGGACAGGGGGATTCTACGAGCAGTACTTC
few	TRBJ1-3	-	TRBV5-1	CASSLAQGTGNTIYF	TGCGCCAGCAGCTTGGCGCAGGGGACGGGAAACACCATATATTTT
-	TRBJ1-1	TRBD1	TRBV5-4	CASSLARQGVDMNTEAFF	TGTGCCAGCAGCTTGGCCCGGCAGGGGGTAGACATGAACACTGAAGCTTTCTTT
-	TRBJ2-7	-	TRBV18	CASSPSAGFTTFTYEQYF	TGTGCCAGCTCACCGTCGGCAGGATTCACAACATTTACCTACGAGCAGTACTTC
-	TRBJ2-1	TRBD1	TRBV5-1	CASSLDPTGATMQFF	TGCGCCAGCAGCTTGGACCCGACAGGGGCGACTATGCAGTTCTTC
-	TRBJ1-6	-	TRBV6-6	CASSPRQNYNSPLHF	TGTGCCAGCAGTCCTCGACAGAACTATAATTCACCCCTCCACTTT
-	TRBJ1-4	-	TRBV12-5	CASGLEGQGQGVVF	TGTGCTAGTGGTTTGGAGGGCCAGGGTCAAGGAGTAGTCTTT
-	TRBJ1-3	-	TRBV5-1	CASSLRQNSGNTIYF	TGCGCCAGCAGCTTGAGACAGAACTCTGGAAACACCATATATTTT
-	TRBJ2-7	-	TRBV29-1	CSVAEPSSYEQYF	TGCAGCGTTGCAGAGCCTAGCTCCTACGAGCAGTACTTC
-	TRBJ1-2	-	TRBV7-2	CASSLARLRTGGYTF	TGTGCCAGCAGCTTAGCGCGTCTTCGAACGGGTGGCTACACCTTC
-	TRBJ1-5	TRBD1	TRBV28	CASRTTGWDFYSNQPQHF	TGTGCCAGCAGGACGACAGGGTGGGATTTCTATAGCAATCAGCCCCAGCATTTT
-	TRBJ1-2	-	TRBV15	CATSPSPADGGYTF	TGTGCCACCAGTCCGAGCCCTGCGGATGGAGGCTACACCTTC
once	TRBJ2-2	TRBD2	TRBV19	CASSIPAGVSSGELFF	TGTGCCAGTAGTATACCCGCGGGAGTTTCGAGCGGGGAGCTGTTTTTT
-	TRBJ2-7	TRBD1	TRBV7-9	CASSLGQGIGEQYF	TGTGCCAGCAGCTTGGGACAGGGGATAGGCGAGCAGTACTTC
-	TRBJ1-1	-	TRBV11-3	CASSLVPEGEAFF	TGTGCCAGCAGCTTAGTTCCGGAGGGTGAAGCTTTCTTT
-	TRBJ2-5	TRBD1	TRBV19	CASTRQGRQETQYF	TGTGCCAGCACAAGACAGGGGCGACAAGAGACCCAGTACTTC
once	TRBJ2-1	TRBD2	TRBV5-1	CASSPRLARYNEQFF	TGCGCCAGCAGCCCCCGACTAGCCCGCTACAATGAGCAGTTCTTC